Following are 8 T cell receptor beta chains from one sample sequenced in a study of CD8+ T cells in alopecia areata. Extracted RNA was reverse transcribed into cDNA, the sequencing template. Generated by immunoSEQ multiplex PCR, the TCRdb table keeps only in-frame clones and is missing some. The profile covers more than 150,000 clones, with roughly 62% appearing a single time and roughly an eighth taken by the ten largest. Treatment in this sample: oral pan-JAK inhibitor, 5-10 mg twice daily. Sequenced material: CD8+ T cells sorted from blood, taken at week 24, from a patient treated with tofacitinib. The receptors stem from a human donor with alopecia areata.

This chain uses TRBV11-3 with TRBJ2-7, with no clear D. Trimming took off 4 bases at V and 5 bases at J, with 9 bases between the two ends. CDR3 length: 12 amino acids. Germline V lookup: CDR1 SGHNT, CDR2 YENEEA. In DNA, the CDR3 is TGTGCCAGCAGCTCCTGGAAGGACGAGCAGTACTTC. Encoded protein: CASSSWKDEQYF.

This clone was recorded once. V and J are TRBV29-1 and TRBJ1-4, with 8 bases identical to TRBD1. V lost 0 bases to trimming and J lost 4 bases; unmatched junction nucleotides: 4. This CDR3 contains 15 residues. Germline V CDR1 and CDR2: SQVTM, ANQGSEA. This chain's CDR3 is CSVEEVTGVNEKLFF. CDR3 DNA sequence: TGCAGCGTTGAAGAAGTGACAGGGGTTAATGAAAAACTGTTTTTT.

V gene TRBV6-5 combines with J gene TRBJ2-7; D remains ambiguous. The CDR3 covers 16 residues. Between the trimmed V and J ends, which lost 0 bases and 0 bases, there was a span of 12 bases. Germline V gives CDR1 MNHEY, CDR2 SVGAGI. CDR3 protein: CASSYSGADPSYEQYF. The CDR3 coding sequence is TGTGCCAGCAGTTACTCTGGAGCAGATCCCTCCTACGAGCAGTACTTC.

Only a few counts were recorded for this clone. Other DNA sequences in the sample encode the same CDR3. The rearrangement joins TRBV30 to TRBJ1-2; D not certain. There are 13 residues in the CDR3. Germline values: CDR1 GTSNPN, CDR2 SVGIG (reference sequence). Trimming removed 1 base from V and 3 bases from J, with 9 bases in between. CDR3 in DNA: TGTGCCTGGAGTGGCCCCGGGGACTATGGCTACACCTTC. Translating gives CAWSGPGDYGYTF.

CDR3 loop: CSVEDMTSNEQFF. For the CDR3, the DNA is TGCAGCGTTGAAGATATGACTAGCAATGAGCAGTTCTTC. The chain uses TRBV29-1 and TRBJ2-1; tentatively, D is TRBD2 (6 bases). The CDR3 has 13 residues. Trimming removed 0 bases from V and 6 bases from J, with 9 bases in between. The V gene's germline CDR1 is SQVTM and CDR2 ANQGSEA.

This chain links TRBV7-2 with TRBJ2-7; 13 nucleotides agree with TRBD2. V was pared by 2 bases and J by 6 bases, with 1 base of the junction left unmatched. The length of the CDR3 is 14 residues. Germline V CDR1 and CDR2: SGHTA, FQGNSA. CDR3 nucleotide sequence: TGTGCCAGCAGCTTACGACTAGCGGGGGGCGAGCAGTACTTC. Translation: CASSLRLAGGEQYF.

The CDR3 reads CAISEEFQETQYF. The CDR3 coding sequence is TGTGCCATCAGTGAAGAATTTCAAGAGACCCAGTACTTC. This chain joins TRBV10-3 and TRBJ2-5, with no clear D. Germline loops: CDR1 ENHRY, CDR2 SYGVKD. The CDR3 totals 13 residues. V was cut by 3 bases and J by 2 bases, with 7 bases left in between.

The chain links TRBV27 to TRBJ1-6; D is perhaps TRBD1 (6 bases). CDR3 length equals 14 residues. The V and J ends lost 2 bases and 6 bases respectively, with 8 bases between them. Per germline, CDR1 MNHEY and CDR2 SMNVEV (reference sequence). CDR3 nucleotide sequence: TGTGCCAGCAGTTTACTGGACAGTAATTCACCCCTCCACTTT. Amino acids: CASSLLDSNSPLHF.